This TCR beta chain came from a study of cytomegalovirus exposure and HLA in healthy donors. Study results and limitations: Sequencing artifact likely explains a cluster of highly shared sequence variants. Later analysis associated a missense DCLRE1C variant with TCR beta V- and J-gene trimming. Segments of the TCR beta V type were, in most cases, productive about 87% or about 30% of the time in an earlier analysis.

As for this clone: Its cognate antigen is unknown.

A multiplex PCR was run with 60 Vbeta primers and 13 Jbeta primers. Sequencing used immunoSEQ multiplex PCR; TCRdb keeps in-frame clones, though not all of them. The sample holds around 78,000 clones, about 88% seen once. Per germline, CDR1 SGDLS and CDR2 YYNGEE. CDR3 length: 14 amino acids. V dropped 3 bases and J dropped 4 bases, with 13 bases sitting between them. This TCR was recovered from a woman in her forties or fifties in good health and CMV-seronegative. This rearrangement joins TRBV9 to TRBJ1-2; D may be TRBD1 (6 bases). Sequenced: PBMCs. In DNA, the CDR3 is TGTGCCAGCAGCGCACAGGGTGCTGTCTATGGCTACACCTTC. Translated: CASSAQGAVYGYTF.